These 7 T cell receptor beta chains were sequenced from one sample in a study of blood T cell repertoires in COVID-19. Sequencing was performed with immunoSEQ multiplex PCR; in TCRdb, only in-frame clones are kept and a portion is missing. This table has about 340,000 clones, 80% to 90% appearing once. The sample consisted of peripheral blood. The receptor set was obtained from a man younger than 45 with active or convalescent COVID-19.

The table lists this clone with many counts. The chain carries TRBV19 and TRBJ1-6; 7 nucleotides line up with TRBD1. Germline trimming cut 3 bases from V and 5 bases from J; bases unmatched to any gene: 1. Germline V gene data show CDR1 as LNHDA and CDR2 as SQIVND (reference sequence). The CDR3 covers 14 residues. The CDR3 is CASSIGTDNSPLHF. The CDR3 region has the DNA TGTGCCAGTAGTATTGGGACAGATAATTCACCCCTCCACTTT.

The gene calls are TRBV3-1 (or the pseudogene TRBV3-2) and TRBJ1-2; 9 bases line up with TRBD1. Trimming at V came to 4 bases and at J to 3 bases, leaving 12 bases not matched to a gene. The CDR3 is 17 residues long. The V gene's germline CDR1 is LGHDT and CDR2 YNNKEL (reference sequence). The CDR3: CASSPSLTGGGYYGYTF. CDR3 DNA sequence: TGTGCCAGCAGCCCGTCTCTAACAGGGGGCGGTTACTATGGCTACACCTTC.

V and J are TRBV6-6 and TRBJ2-2; 10 nucleotides align to TRBD2. Germline-derived CDR1 and CDR2 are MNHNY and SVGAGI (reference sequence). V shed 6 bases and J 5 bases; nucleotides not matched to a gene: 9. The CDR3 spans 16 residues. CDR3 bases: TGTGCCAGCAGGCATGCTAGCGGGAGCTCGACCGGGGAGCTGTTTTTT. This gives the protein CASRHASGSSTGELFF.

The chain couples TRBV28 to TRBJ1-1; possible D gene TRBD1, 5 bases. Germline lookup yields CDR1 MDHEN and CDR2 SYDVKM. With 3 bases removed from V and 4 bases from J, the gap between germline ends came to 18 bases. The CDR3 has 16 residues. CDR3 in amino acids: CASSFRRGRGGTEAFF. The CDR3 nucleotides read TGTGCCAGCAGTTTCCGGCGGGGTAGGGGTGGCACTGAAGCTTTCTTT. The whole variable domain, remainder taken from reference TRBV28 and TRBJ1-1, is DVKVTQSSRYLVKRTGEKVFLECVQDMDHENMFWYRQDPGLGLRLIYFSYDVKMKEKGDIPEGYSVSREKKERFSLILESASTNQTSMYLCASSFRRGRGGTEAFFGQGTRLTVV.

At least ten counts were recorded for this clone. This chain connects TRBV4-2 to TRBJ1-3, with D uncertain. Germline values: CDR1 LGHNA, CDR2 YNFKEQ. V was cut by 1 base and J by 0 bases, with 10 bases left in between. The CDR3 is 16 residues long. The CDR3 bases are TGTGCCAGCAGCCAAGTGGGCTTGAGCTCTGGAAACACCATATATTTT. It specifies CASSQVGLSSGNTIYF.

CDR3: CASTQGVALGNTIYF. The DNA of the CDR3 is TGTGCCAGCACCCAAGGGGTAGCACTAGGAAACACCATATATTTT. V gene TRBV11-2 combines with J gene TRBJ1-3; the D gene is possibly TRBD1 (5 bases). Germline V gene sequence: CDR1 SGHAT, CDR2 FQNNGV. The V and J ends lost 7 bases and 4 bases respectively, with 17 bases between them. This CDR3 comprises 15 residues.

The DNA of the CDR3 is TGTGCCAGCAGCTCGACTCTATCACCCCTCCACTTT. Amino acids: CASSSTLSPLHF. This rearrangement joins TRBV7-2 to TRBJ1-6; unclear D gene. V was clipped by 4 bases and J by 10 bases, with 8 bases between them. From germline, CDR1 is SGHTA and CDR2 FQGNSA. The CDR3 length is 12 residues.